The next 26 T cell receptor beta chains were all read from a single sample in a study of response to subunit inactivated influenza vaccine. One entry per CDR3 protein, called by TCRdb with MiXCR from the RT-PCR reads. The sample consists of over 650,000 distinct CDR3 sequences, around 20% of them appearing once. Sequencing was performed on PBMCs from blood, taken less than 6 days after vaccination. The receptors stem from a middle-aged man who received an inactivated influenza vaccine.

In its sample, this clonotype was seen many times. The chain joins TRBV6-5 to TRBJ2-1, with D possibly matching TRBD2 (6 bases). Germline V CDR1 and CDR2: MNHEY, SVGAGI. The CDR3 length is 15 residues. Trimming took 2 bases from V and 10 from J, leaving 18 bases between them. The DNA for the CDR3 is TGTGCCAGCAGTTACATGGGACTCGGGATTGGGGAGCAGTTCTTC. This codes for CASSYMGLGIGEQFF.

This chain joins TRBV5-1 and TRBJ2-1; TRBD1 matches 11 bases. CDR1 SGHRS and CDR2 YFSETQ come from the germline V gene. With 0 bases clipped from V and 4 bases from J, the junction kept 6 bases outside the gene matches. There are 17 residues in the CDR3. The CDR3 DNA reads as TGCGCCAGCAGCTTGGGGACAGGGGGCGCATCGTACAATGAGCAGTTCTTC. Translating it yields CASSLGTGGASYNEQFF.

CDR3 sequence reads: CASRVTGLGEGYTF. In DNA, the CDR3 is TGTGCCAGCAGGGTAACAGGGTTGGGGGAAGGCTACACCTTC. The chain uses TRBV12-3 or TRBV12-4 and TRBJ1-2; possibly TRBD1 for D (6 bases). The ends were cut back, 6 bases at V and 8 bases at J, with 19 bases in the middle. The CDR3 extends over 14 amino acids.

The chain combines TRBV20-1 with TRBJ1-5; D uncertain. Trimming removed 6 bases at V and 3 bases at J, with 12 bases between. The CDR3 runs to 13 residues. Germline V lookup: CDR1 DFQATT, CDR2 SNEGSKA (reference sequence). The CDR3 coding sequence is TGCAGTGCCCCCCGCCTACTCAATCAGCCCCAGCATTTT. Encoded protein: CSAPRLLNQPQHF.

This clonotype was recorded many times. V usage is TRBV6-6 and J usage is TRBJ1-1, with a tentative D call TRBD1 (5 bases). The ends were cut back, 6 bases at V and 4 bases at J, with 12 bases in the middle. Per germline, CDR1 MNHNY and CDR2 SVGAGI (reference sequence). This CDR3 has 13 residues. The CDR3 is CASSYGGGTEAFF. As DNA, the CDR3 is TGTGCCAGCAGCTACGGGGGAGGCACTGAAGCTTTCTTT.

The chain has TRBV2 and TRBJ2-7; TRBD1 matches at 10 bases. Germline V lookup: CDR1 SNHLY, CDR2 FYNNEI. The CDR3 loop spans 15 amino acids. V was pared by 5 bases and J by 5 bases, with 9 bases of the junction left unmatched. The CDR3 DNA is TGTGCCAGCAGTAAGACAGGGGGCGCTTCGGACGAGCAGTACTTC. It yields the protein CASSKTGGASDEQYF.

The chain has TRBV20-1 and TRBJ2-5, with D tentatively TRBD1 (5 bases). The germline V gene has CDR1 DFQATT and CDR2 SNEGSKA (reference sequence). Between the trimmed V and J ends, which lost 0 bases and 4 bases, there was a span of 9 bases. The CDR3 runs 13 residues. The CDR3 sequence: CSARDLDRETQYF. In DNA, the CDR3 is TGCAGTGCTAGAGACCTAGACAGAGAGACCCAGTACTTC.

This clonotype came up many times. This rearrangement joins TRBV20-1 to TRBJ2-1, with 12 bases identical to TRBD2. V shed 3 bases and J 3 bases; nucleotides not matched to a gene: 6. Germline assignment: CDR1 DFQATT and CDR2 SNEGSKA (reference sequence). This CDR3 has 16 residues. Here the CDR3 reads CSASTSGRSSYNEQFF. The DNA for the CDR3 is TGCAGTGCTAGTACTAGCGGGAGGTCCAGCTACAATGAGCAGTTCTTC.

This clonotype was recorded at least ten times. The chain carries TRBV5-5 and TRBJ1-1; 9 nucleotides match TRBD1. Germline CDR1 is SGHKS and CDR2 is YYEKEE (reference sequence). The V and J ends lost 3 bases and 2 bases, in that order; junction bases with no gene match: 2. This CDR3 has 14 residues. The CDR3 here is CASSWGQGNTEAFF. CDR3 in DNA: TGTGCCAGCAGCTGGGGACAGGGTAACACTGAAGCTTTCTTT.

This chain joins TRBV5-1 and TRBJ2-1; D call uncertain. V was clipped by 1 base and J by 10 bases, with 12 bases between them. Germline CDR1 reads SGHRS; CDR2 reads YFSETQ. The CDR3 totals 13 residues. CDR3 sequence reads: CASSLSTLAEQFF. CDR3 coding DNA: TGCGCCAGCAGCTTGAGTACCCTCGCGGAGCAGTTCTTC.

This clonotype was seen a handful of times. The rearrangement uses TRBV6-6 and TRBJ1-2; D might be TRBD1 (5 bases). With 8 bases removed from V and 8 bases from J, the gap between germline ends came to 18 bases. This CDR3 has 13 amino acids. CDR1 and CDR2 (germline): MNHNY, SVGAGI (reference sequence). The CDR3 DNA reads TGTGCCAGCGTTCAGGGCCACGGAAGAGGCTACACCTTC. Protein sequence: CASVQGHGRGYTF.

This clonotype was recorded at least ten times. V gene TRBV7-2 combines with J gene TRBJ2-3; 7 nucleotides align to TRBD2. The CDR3 is made up of 14 amino acids. V was clipped by 3 bases and J by 1 base; unmatched bases: 1. Germline values: CDR1 SGHTA, CDR2 FQGNSA. The CDR3 sequence: CASSFLAGTDTQYF. In nucleotides, the CDR3 is TGTGCCAGCAGCTTCCTAGCGGGCACAGATACGCAGTATTTT.

The rearrangement links TRBV6-6 to TRBJ2-5; perhaps D is TRBD1 or TRBD2 (7 bases each). Germline CDR1 and CDR2: MNHNY and SVGAGI (reference sequence). CDR3 length: 13 residues. Trimming shortened V by 7 bases and J by 3 bases, and 12 bases separated the two germline ends. The CDR3 loop reads CASKSGGEETQYF. The DNA for the CDR3 is TGTGCCAGCAAATCAGGGGGGGAAGAGACCCAGTACTTC.

The CDR3 sequence: CAWKNRESGELFF. The CDR3 DNA sequence: TGTGCCTGGAAAAACAGGGAGTCCGGGGAGCTGTTTTTT. This chain uses TRBV30 with TRBJ2-2; maybe TRBD1 (6 bases). The CDR3 is made up of 13 amino acids. Trimming stripped 4 bases from V and 6 bases from J, with 12 bases between. CDR1 is GTSNPN and CDR2 is SVGIG in the germline V gene (reference sequence).

V gene TRBV7-9 combines with J gene TRBJ2-1, with D possibly being TRBD2 (7 bases). The CDR3 runs to 17 residues. CDR1 and CDR2 (germline): SEHNR, FQNEAQ (reference sequence). Between the trimmed V and J ends, which lost 7 bases and 1 base, there was a span of 20 bases. The chain's CDR3 is CASTIWGGSRSYNEQFF. CDR3 coding DNA: TGTGCCAGCACCATATGGGGGGGCAGTCGGTCCTACAATGAGCAGTTCTTC. The variable domain in full, completed from reference TRBV7-9 and TRBJ2-1, reads DTGVSQNPRHKITKRGQNVTFRCDPISEHNRLYWYRQTLGQGPEFLTYFQNEAQLEKSRLLSDRFSAERPKGSFSTLEIQRTEQGDSAMYLCASTIWGGSRSYNEQFFGPGTRLTVL.

This clonotype was counted many times. The rearrangement uses TRBV7-9 and TRBJ2-2; D may be TRBD1 (5 bases). Trimming shortened V by 4 bases and J by 1 base, and 10 bases separated the two germline ends. This CDR3 is 15 amino acids long. Germline CDR1 reads SEHNR; CDR2 reads FQNEAQ (reference sequence). The CDR3 DNA is TGTGCCAGCAGCTATTGGCAGGGGAACACCGGGGAGCTGTTTTTT. This sequence encodes CASSYWQGNTGELFF.

The gene calls are TRBV5-1 and TRBJ2-1, with D possibly matching TRBD1 (6 bases). Trimming took off 0 bases at V and 11 bases at J, with 15 bases between the two ends. Germline V gene data show CDR1 as SGHRS and CDR2 as YFSETQ. The CDR3 is 14 amino acids. For the CDR3, the DNA is TGCGCCAGCAGCTTGGCCGGGCAACAGGGTCAGCAGTTCTTC. Amino acids: CASSLAGQQGQQFF.

The chain links TRBV6-1 to TRBJ2-7; D possibly uses TRBD1 or TRBD2 (5 bases each). Trimming stripped 7 bases from V and 3 bases from J, with 25 bases between. Germline CDR1 MNHNS, CDR2 SASEGT. The CDR3 has 17 residues. The CDR3 sequence is CASKTLSGRTGRYEQYF. As DNA, the CDR3 is TGTGCCAGCAAAACCCTCTCGGGACGGACCGGCCGCTACGAGCAGTACTTC.

A few counts support this clonotype. CDR3 DNA: TGTGCCAGCAGCTTAGAGGATCCGAAAAGCTCCTACGAGCAGTACTTC. It specifies CASSLEDPKSSYEQYF. This chain uses TRBV7-2 with TRBJ2-7; D gene ambiguous. The CDR3 totals 16 residues. V lost 1 base and J 0 bases, leaving 13 bases between the germline ends. Germline V gene sequence: CDR1 SGHTA, CDR2 FQGNSA.

The CDR3 is CASSPRQGLKVAQYF. The CDR3 DNA is TGTGCCAGCAGTCCCCGACAAGGTCTTAAGGTAGCCCAGTACTTC. The chain recombines TRBV12-3 or TRBV12-4 with TRBJ2-5; D gene unclear. The CDR3 is 15 amino acids. V gave up 5 bases and J gave up 9 bases, with 22 bases separating them.

This clonotype was seen a handful of times. The V call is TRBV6-5, the J call TRBJ2-4; TRBD1 or TRBD2 may be the D gene (6 bases each). V was cut by 0 bases and J by 0 bases, with 12 bases left in between. Germline V gene lookup returns CDR1 MNHEY and CDR2 SVGAGI. The CDR3 covers 17 residues. The DNA of the CDR3 is TGTGCCAGCAGTTACTCGAACCCGGGGGCAGCCAAAAACATTCAGTACTTC. This translates into CASSYSNPGAAKNIQYF.

The CDR3 DNA is TGCAGTGCTAGGAGGGGGTCTAATGAAAAACTGTTTTTT. As protein: CSARRGSNEKLFF. The chain links TRBV20-1 to TRBJ1-4, with a weak D call TRBD1 (6 bases). Germline V gives CDR1 DFQATT, CDR2 SNEGSKA (reference sequence). V lost 3 bases, J lost 3 bases, and 8 bases lay in between. CDR3 length: 13 residues.

This clonotype was found a few times. The gene calls are TRBV20-1 and TRBJ2-7; the match to TRBD1 covers 9 bases. This CDR3 region has 15 residues. Germline values: CDR1 DFQATT, CDR2 SNEGSKA (reference sequence). V lost 3 bases and J lost 2; bases outside the gene matches: 8. For the CDR3, the DNA is TGCAGTGCTAGTCGCCGGGACAGGGTGGCCTACGAGCAGTACTTC. This translates into CSASRRDRVAYEQYF.

This chain uses TRBV10-3 with TRBJ2-1; weak D call: TRBD2 (5 bases). V was pared by 3 bases and J by 0 bases, with 9 bases between. The CDR3 runs 15 residues. Germline loops: CDR1 ENHRY, CDR2 SYGVKD. The chain's CDR3 is CAISDEGSSYNEQFF. CDR3 bases: TGTGCCATCAGTGACGAGGGTAGCTCCTACAATGAGCAGTTCTTC.

This clonotype came up a few times. V is TRBV20-1 and J is TRBJ2-1, with D hard to call. The germline CDR1 and CDR2 sequences are DFQATT and SNEGSKA (reference sequence). The V gene lost 1 base and the J gene lost 0 bases, with 16 bases spanning the gap. This CDR3 region has 17 residues. CDR3 nucleotides: TGCAGTGCTAGAGTCCGGGTGGGTGAAAGCTCCTACAATGAGCAGTTCTTC. Encoded protein: CSARVRVGESSYNEQFF.

This clonotype has at least ten counts. The chain combines TRBV29-1 with TRBJ2-7; perhaps TRBD2 as D (7 bases). V was clipped by 5 bases and J by 3 bases, with 11 bases between them. The CDR3 sequence is 12 residues long. Germline V CDR1 and CDR2: SQVTM, ANQGSEA. The CDR3 coding sequence is TGCAGCGTTTTAGGGGGGGGCTACGAGCAGTACTTC. Residues: CSVLGGGYEQYF.